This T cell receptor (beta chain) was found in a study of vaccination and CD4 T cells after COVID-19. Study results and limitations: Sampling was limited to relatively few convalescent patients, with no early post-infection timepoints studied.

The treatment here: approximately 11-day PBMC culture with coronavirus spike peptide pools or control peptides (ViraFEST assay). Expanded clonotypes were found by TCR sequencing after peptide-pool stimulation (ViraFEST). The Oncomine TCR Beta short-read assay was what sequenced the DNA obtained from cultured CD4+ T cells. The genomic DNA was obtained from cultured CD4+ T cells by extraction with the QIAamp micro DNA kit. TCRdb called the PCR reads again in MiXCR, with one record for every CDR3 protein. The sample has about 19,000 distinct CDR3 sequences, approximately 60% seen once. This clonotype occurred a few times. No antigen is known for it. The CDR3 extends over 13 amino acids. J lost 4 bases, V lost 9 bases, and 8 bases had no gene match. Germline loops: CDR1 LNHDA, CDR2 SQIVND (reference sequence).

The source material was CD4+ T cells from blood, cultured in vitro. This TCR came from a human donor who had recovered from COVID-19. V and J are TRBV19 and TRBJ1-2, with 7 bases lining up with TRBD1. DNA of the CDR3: TGTGCCAGCAACACCAGGGGGGGCTATGGCTACACCTTC. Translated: CASNTRGGYGYTF.